This passage covers 31 T cell receptor beta chains from one sample sequenced in a study of identical twins. A single record per CDR3 protein comes from TCRdb applying MiXCR to the 5' RACE reads. The sample includes around 530,000 distinct CDR3 sequences, about 16% of them seen just once. These same records also appear under a second study, on yellow fever vaccine responses in identical twins.

Sequences were obtained from CD4+ T cells sorted from blood. All receptors come from a woman aged 18-29 years in good health.

This rearrangement joins TRBV5-1 to TRBJ2-3; the D is unclear. The CDR3 totals 15 residues. The V and J ends lost 3 bases and 1 base respectively, with 12 bases between them. Germline V gives CDR1 SGHRS, CDR2 YFSETQ. Here the CDR3 reads CASSSRQDRTDTQYF. The CDR3 DNA is TGCGCCAGCAGCTCCCGCCAGGACCGCACAGATACGCAGTATTTT.

The V and J genes are TRBV20-1 and TRBJ2-7, with TRBD1 matching over 12 bases. Germline CDR1 and CDR2: DFQATT and SNEGSKA (reference sequence). V shed 5 bases and J 4 bases; nucleotides not matched to a gene: 6. The CDR3 spans 14 residues. Here the CDR3 DNA reads TGCAGTGCTCGGGGGGACAGGGGGCTATACGAGCAGTACGTC. Residues: CSARGDRGLYEQYV.

The rearrangement uses TRBV27 and TRBJ1-2; D gene unclear. Germline V CDR1 and CDR2: MNHEY, SMNVEV (reference sequence). CDR3 length: 12 residues. The V end was cut by 5 bases, the J end by 8 bases, with 12 bases between. CDR3 bases: TGTGCCAGCAGTCCCAATAGAGGAGGCTACACCTTC. This sequence encodes CASSPNRGGYTF.

This clonotype was seen a few times. The chain combines TRBV12-3 or TRBV12-4 with TRBJ1-3; the D gene is possibly TRBD1 (5 bases). The V gene lost 5 bases and the J gene lost 4 bases, with 15 bases spanning the gap. The CDR3 has 15 amino acids. The CDR3 reads CASSTQGIFGNTIYF. In DNA, the CDR3 is TGTGCCAGCAGTACCCAGGGTATCTTCGGAAACACCATATATTTT.

This clonotype was counted many times. The chain is built from TRBV12-3 or TRBV12-4 and TRBJ2-1, with TRBD2 matching over 11 bases. V dropped 3 bases and J dropped 9; count of bases not matched to a gene: 10. There are 16 residues in the CDR3. The chain's CDR3 is CASSFGSGGAGGEQFF. The CDR3 nucleotides read TGTGCCAGCAGTTTTGGTAGCGGGGGGGCAGGTGGTGAGCAGTTCTTC.

The J gene is TRBJ2-3, the V gene TRBV2; tentative D call: TRBD1 (5 bases). The V and J ends lost 8 bases and 1 base respectively, with 13 bases between them. CDR1 and CDR2 (germline): SNHLY, FYNNEI. The CDR3 has 14 amino acids. The CDR3 DNA reads TGTGCCAGCGTCTGGCAGGGCGGCACAGATACGCAGTATTTT. Translation gives CASVWQGGTDTQYF.

The chain uses TRBV5-1 and TRBJ2-4, with 10 bases aligning to TRBD2. This CDR3 has 17 residues. CDR1 and CDR2 (germline): SGHRS, YFSETQ. Losses at the gene ends were 0 bases for V and 2 bases for J; bases not matched to a gene: 5. The CDR3 DNA is TGCGCCAGCAGCTTGGGCCTAGCGGGAGTCACCAAAAACATTCAGTACTTC. This gives the protein CASSLGLAGVTKNIQYF.

The sample holds a few counts of this clonotype. The chain joins TRBV24-1 to TRBJ2-5; possibly TRBD1 for D (6 bases). Germline V lookup: CDR1 KGHDR, CDR2 SFDVKD. Trimming removed 3 bases from V and 3 bases from J, with 10 bases in between. The CDR3 extends over 14 amino acids. CDR3 nucleotide sequence: TGTGCCACCAGTGATCCCGGGACAAAAGAGACCCAGTACTTC. Protein: CATSDPGTKETQYF.

V usage is TRBV4-1 and J usage is TRBJ2-1; 12 nucleotides align to TRBD2. Germline CDR1 is MGHRA and CDR2 is YSYEKL. Unmatched junction bases numbered 6, after V lost 3 bases and J lost 0 bases. This CDR3 is built from 18 residues. The CDR3 reads CASSHWTSGVFSYNEQFF. In DNA form, the CDR3 reads TGCGCCAGCAGCCACTGGACTAGCGGGGTTTTCTCCTACAATGAGCAGTTCTTC.

The chain links TRBV20-1 to TRBJ1-2; D ambiguous. V was pared by 5 bases and J by 5 bases, with 12 bases between. This CDR3 has 12 residues. From germline, CDR1 is DFQATT and CDR2 SNEGSKA (reference sequence). The CDR3 sequence is CSARDGLYGYTF. CDR3 coding DNA: TGCAGTGCTCGCGACGGTTTATATGGCTACACCTTC.

The chain has TRBV6-5 and TRBJ2-7; 16 bases fit TRBD2. The CDR3 has 18 residues. J lost 3 bases, V lost 4 bases, and 9 bases had no gene match. Per the germline V gene, CDR1 is MNHEY and CDR2 is SVGAGI. CDR3 residues: CASSSGTSGRGRVYEQYF. Written as DNA, the CDR3 is TGTGCCAGCAGTTCCGGGACTAGCGGGAGGGGAAGGGTCTACGAGCAGTACTTC.

The chain couples TRBV12-3 or TRBV12-4 to TRBJ2-7, with 7 bases lining up with TRBD2. After removal of 6 bases from V and 2 bases from J, the junction contained 10 bases not matched to a gene. This CDR3 region has 15 residues. The CDR3 is CASRQEWSGAYEQYF. CDR3 coding DNA: TGTGCCAGCAGGCAGGAATGGAGCGGGGCCTACGAGCAGTACTTC.

The rearrangement joins TRBV20-1 to TRBJ2-5; 7 nucleotides line up with TRBD1. CDR1 is DFQATT, CDR2 SNEGSKA, per germline (reference sequence). The CDR3 has 15 residues. Germline trimming cut 3 bases from V and 5 bases from J; bases unmatched to any gene: 12. The CDR3 coding sequence is TGCAGTGCTAGGACCGGGACAGACTTTCGGGAGACCCAGTACTTC. It specifies CSARTGTDFRETQYF.

The genes are TRBV7-8 and TRBJ2-7, with 8 bases aligning to TRBD2. CDR3 length equals 16 residues. V lost 3 bases, J lost 4 bases, and 11 bases stayed unmatched. In germline, CDR1 is SGHVS, CDR2 FQNEAQ. The chain's CDR3 is CASSFGSSGTVYEQYF. The DNA for the CDR3 is TGTGCCAGCAGCTTCGGTAGTAGCGGGACGGTATACGAGCAGTACTTC. Filled out from reference TRBV7-8 and TRBJ2-7, the complete variable domain reads GAGVSQSPRYKVAKRGQDVALRCDPISGHVSLFWYQQALGQGPEFLTYFQNEAQLDKSGLPSDRFFAERPEGSVSTLKIQRTQQEDSAVYLCASSFGSSGTVYEQYFGPGTRLTVT.

The rearrangement joins TRBV25-1 to TRBJ1-2; 9 bases are shared with TRBD1. With 5 bases clipped from V and 7 bases from J, the junction kept 8 bases outside the gene matches. The CDR3 sequence is 14 residues long. In germline, CDR1 is MGHDK, CDR2 SYGVNS. The CDR3 sequence: CASSTGTGRRGYTF. In DNA form, the CDR3 reads TGTGCCAGCAGTACCGGGACAGGGCGACGTGGCTACACCTTC.

This clonotype has a handful of counts. This chain links TRBV5-1 with TRBJ2-1, with 11 positions matching TRBD2. Per germline, CDR1 SGHRS and CDR2 YFSETQ. This CDR3 has 21 residues. Trimming cost V 3 bases and J 0 bases; bases outside gene matches: 17. CDR3 sequence: CASSYPTSGITLESSYNEQFF. The CDR3 DNA sequence: TGCGCCAGCAGCTACCCGACTAGCGGGATTACCCTCGAAAGCTCCTACAATGAGCAGTTCTTC.

The chain joins TRBV4-1 to TRBJ2-2, with D tentatively TRBD1 (6 bases). CDR3 size: 16 residues. CDR1 and CDR2 from the germline V gene are MGHRA and YSYEKL. V lost 7 bases and J 4 bases, leaving 19 bases between the germline ends. CDR3 amino acids: CASKYDGGAGTGELFF. As DNA, the CDR3 is TGCGCCAGCAAGTACGATGGGGGCGCGGGCACCGGGGAGCTGTTTTTT.

This chain links TRBV6-2 or TRBV6-3 with TRBJ1-1; D is undetermined. The CDR3 spans 12 residues. CDR1 and CDR2 (germline): MNHEY, SVGEGT. Trimming took 8 bases from V and 4 from J, leaving 11 bases between them. The DNA of the CDR3 is TGTGCCAGCTCTCCAGTCGGCACTGAAGCTTTCTTT. Protein: CASSPVGTEAFF.

The chain joins TRBV12-3 or TRBV12-4 to TRBJ2-3; 9 bases fit TRBD1. V shed 11 bases and J 4 bases; nucleotides not matched to a gene: 7. There are 13 residues in the CDR3. The CDR3 loop is CASTGGPPDTQYF. For the CDR3, the DNA is TGTGCCTCCACAGGGGGCCCACCAGATACGCAGTATTTT.

This clonotype was counted a few times. The chain links TRBV5-1 to TRBJ1-2; D is perhaps TRBD1 (5 bases). The V gene lost 2 bases and the J gene lost 5 bases, with 13 bases spanning the gap. Germline CDR1 is SGHRS and CDR2 is YFSETQ. This CDR3 region has 14 residues. The CDR3, as DNA: TGCGCCAGCAGCTTAATGACAGATAAATATGGCTACACCTTC. The encoded protein is CASSLMTDKYGYTF.

In its sample, this clonotype was seen a few times. V is TRBV7-3 and J is TRBJ2-3, with D possibly being TRBD2 (6 bases). This CDR3 region has 17 residues. Germline V gene lookup returns CDR1 SGHTA and CDR2 FQGTGA. V lost 4 bases and J 2 bases, leaving 19 bases between the germline ends. CDR3 in amino acids: CASSSLPWAGFTDTQYF. The CDR3 DNA reads TGTGCCAGCAGCTCCTTACCTTGGGCGGGATTCACAGATACGCAGTATTTT.

V gene TRBV5-6 combines with J gene TRBJ2-7, with 8 nucleotides matching TRBD1. This CDR3 contains 13 residues. The V gene's germline CDR1 is SGHDT and CDR2 YYEEEE. V trimming: 4 bases; J trimming: 6 bases; junction bases outside the gene matches: 6. In nucleotides, the CDR3 is TGTGCCAGCAGCCTGACAGGGGCTGGCGAGCAGTACGTC. This gives the protein CASSLTGAGEQYV.

The V call is TRBV20-1, the J call TRBJ2-3; D not resolved. Trimming pared 3 bases from V and 9 bases from J, leaving 22 bases between. This CDR3 has 15 amino acids. Germline CDR1 and CDR2: DFQATT and SNEGSKA (reference sequence). The CDR3 DNA follows: TGCAGTGCTAGTCCCTCCGGCCCAACTGGAGTCACGCAGTATTTT. This encodes CSASPSGPTGVTQYF.

The CDR3 spells CASRAQSQPQHF. For the CDR3, the DNA is TGTGCCAGCAGAGCACAGTCTCAGCCCCAGCATTTT. This sequence joins TRBV6-1 and TRBJ1-5; D not certain. CDR1 and CDR2 from the germline V gene are MNHNS and SASEGT. This CDR3 region has 12 residues. V was shortened by 6 bases and J by 6 bases, with 9 bases between the two germline ends.

This chain links TRBV6-5 with TRBJ2-4; 16 nucleotides align to TRBD2. With 2 bases clipped from V and 2 bases from J, the junction kept 6 bases outside the gene matches. This CDR3 comprises 19 residues. CDR1 is MNHEY, CDR2 SVGAGI, per germline. This CDR3 is CASSYGGLAGGGTKNIQYF. DNA for the CDR3: TGTGCCAGCAGTTACGGGGGACTAGCGGGAGGGGGGACCAAAAACATTCAGTACTTC.

The gene calls are TRBV27 and TRBJ2-4; D might be TRBD2 (6 bases). The CDR3 contains 14 residues. Germline V gives CDR1 MNHEY, CDR2 SMNVEV (reference sequence). The ends were cut back, 8 bases at V and 9 bases at J, with 20 bases in the middle. CDR3 residues: CASLPVPLGGIQYF. The CDR3 DNA sequence: TGTGCCAGCCTCCCGGTGCCCCTGGGGGGCATTCAGTACTTC.

The V gene is TRBV10-3, the J gene TRBJ1-2; possibly TRBD1 for D (6 bases). CDR3 size: 14 residues. In germline, CDR1 is ENHRY, CDR2 SYGVKD. Trimming removed 6 bases at V and 5 bases at J, with 16 bases between. CDR3 coding DNA: TGTGCCATCAGGGACAGCGCGTCCTTGTATGGCTACACCTTC. Protein sequence: CAIRDSASLYGYTF.

This clonotype occurred a few times. CDR3 sequence: CASSQAGLTMNNEQFF. CDR3 DNA sequence: TGTGCCAGCAGCCAAGCAGGTTTAACCATGAACAATGAGCAGTTCTTC. The rearrangement links TRBV14 to TRBJ2-1, with D uncertain. The length of the CDR3 is 16 residues. Germline-derived CDR1 and CDR2 are SGHDN and FVKESK. The V end lost 1 base, the J end lost 5 bases, and 15 bases lay between the germline ends.

This clonotype was seen at least ten times. The J gene is TRBJ2-3, the V gene TRBV5-1, with 13 bases identical to TRBD2. Germline assignment: CDR1 SGHRS and CDR2 YFSETQ. Trimming took 5 bases from V and 0 from J; bases not matched to a gene: 9. The CDR3 is 18 residues long. CDR3 sequence: CASSPLAGGPSSTDTQYF. The CDR3 DNA follows: TGCGCCAGCAGTCCACTAGCGGGAGGGCCCTCTAGCACAGATACGCAGTATTTT.

The CDR3 loop is CASSRPLRPGQGEEETQYF. The CDR3, as DNA: TGTGCCAGCAGCCGCCCACTGCGTCCGGGACAGGGGGAGGAAGAGACCCAGTACTTC. J is TRBJ2-5 and V is TRBV11-2; 11 bases agree with TRBD1. With 5 bases clipped from V and 3 bases from J, the junction kept 17 bases outside the gene matches. Germline V gene data show CDR1 as SGHAT and CDR2 as FQNNGV. This CDR3 is 19 amino acids long.

The chain combines TRBV5-1 with TRBJ2-5; 8 bases are shared with TRBD2. CDR1 is SGHRS, CDR2 YFSETQ, per germline. With V trimmed by 0 bases and J by 3 bases, 4 bases remained unmatched. This CDR3 region has 15 residues. CDR3 DNA: TGCGCCAGCAGCTTGGGAAGTAGCGGGAAAGAGACCCAGTACTTC. It translates to CASSLGSSGKETQYF.